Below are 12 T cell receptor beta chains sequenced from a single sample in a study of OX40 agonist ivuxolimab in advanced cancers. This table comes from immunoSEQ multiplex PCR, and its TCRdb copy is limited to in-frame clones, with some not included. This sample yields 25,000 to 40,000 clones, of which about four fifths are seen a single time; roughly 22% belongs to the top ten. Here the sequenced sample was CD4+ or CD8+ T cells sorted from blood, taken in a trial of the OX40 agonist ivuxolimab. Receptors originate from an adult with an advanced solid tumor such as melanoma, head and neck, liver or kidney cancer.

CDR3 protein: CASSFNPNEKLFF. In nucleotides, the CDR3 is TGTGCCAGCAGCTTTAACCCTAATGAAAAACTGTTTTTT. The chain is built from TRBV9 and TRBJ1-4, with D uncertain. The germline V and J ends were trimmed by 4 bases and 3 bases, with 7 bases remaining between them. Germline CDR1 SGDLS, CDR2 YYNGEE. This CDR3 has 13 amino acids.

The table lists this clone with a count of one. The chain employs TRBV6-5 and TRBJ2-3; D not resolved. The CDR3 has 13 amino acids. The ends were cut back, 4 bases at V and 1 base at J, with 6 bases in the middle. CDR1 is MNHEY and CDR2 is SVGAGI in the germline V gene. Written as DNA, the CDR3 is TGTGCCAGCAGTTCTCCTGGCACAGATACGCAGTATTTT. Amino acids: CASSSPGTDTQYF.

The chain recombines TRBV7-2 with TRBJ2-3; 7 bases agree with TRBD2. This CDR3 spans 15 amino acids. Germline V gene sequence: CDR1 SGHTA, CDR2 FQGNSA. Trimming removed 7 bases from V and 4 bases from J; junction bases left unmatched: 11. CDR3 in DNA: TGTGCCAGCACCCACCGCGGCGGGAGCCCAGATACGCAGTATTTT. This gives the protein CASTHRGGSPDTQYF.

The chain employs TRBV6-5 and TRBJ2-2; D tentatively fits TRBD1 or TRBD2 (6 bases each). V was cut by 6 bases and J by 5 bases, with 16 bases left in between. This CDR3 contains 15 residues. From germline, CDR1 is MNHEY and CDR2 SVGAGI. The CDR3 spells CASRPGGRFTGELFF. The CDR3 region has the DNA TGTGCCAGCAGGCCCGGGGGCCGGTTTACCGGGGAGCTGTTTTTT.

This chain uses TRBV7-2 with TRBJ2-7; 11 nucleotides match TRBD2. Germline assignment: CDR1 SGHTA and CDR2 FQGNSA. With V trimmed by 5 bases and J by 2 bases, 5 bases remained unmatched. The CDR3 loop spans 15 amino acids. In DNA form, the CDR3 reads TGTGCCAGCAGCAGGACTAGCGGGCCCACCTACGAGCAGTACTTC. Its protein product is CASSRTSGPTYEQYF.

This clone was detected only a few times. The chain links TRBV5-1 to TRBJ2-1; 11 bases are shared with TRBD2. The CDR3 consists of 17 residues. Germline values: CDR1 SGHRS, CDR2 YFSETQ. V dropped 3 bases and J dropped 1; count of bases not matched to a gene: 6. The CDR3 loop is CASSSRTSGSSYNEQFF. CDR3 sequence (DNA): TGCGCCAGCAGCTCCAGGACTAGCGGGTCTTCCTACAATGAGCAGTTCTTC. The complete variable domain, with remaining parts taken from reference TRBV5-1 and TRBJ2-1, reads KAGVTQTPRYLIKTRGQQVTLSCSPISGHRSVSWYQQTPGQGLQFLFEYFSETQRNKGNFPGRFSGRQFSNSRSEMNVSTLELGDSALYLCASSSRTSGSSYNEQFFGPGTRLTVL.

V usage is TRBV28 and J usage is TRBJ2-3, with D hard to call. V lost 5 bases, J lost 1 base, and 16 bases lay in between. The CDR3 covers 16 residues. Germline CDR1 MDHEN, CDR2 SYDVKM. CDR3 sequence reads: CASSILGYKGTDTQYF. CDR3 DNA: TGTGCCAGCAGTATTCTCGGGTATAAGGGCACAGATACGCAGTATTTT.

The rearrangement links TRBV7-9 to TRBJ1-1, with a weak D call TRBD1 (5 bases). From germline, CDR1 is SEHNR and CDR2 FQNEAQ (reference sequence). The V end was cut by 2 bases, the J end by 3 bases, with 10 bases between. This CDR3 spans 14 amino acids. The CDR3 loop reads CASSLRQSHTEAFF. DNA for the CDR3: TGTGCCAGCAGCTTACGACAGTCTCACACTGAAGCTTTCTTT. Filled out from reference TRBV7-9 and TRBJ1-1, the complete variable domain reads DTGVSQNPRHKITKRGQNVTFRCDPISEHNRLYWYRQTLGQGPEFLTYFQNEAQLEKSRLLSDRFSAERPKGSFSTLEIQRTEQGDSAMYLCASSLRQSHTEAFFGQGTRLTVV.

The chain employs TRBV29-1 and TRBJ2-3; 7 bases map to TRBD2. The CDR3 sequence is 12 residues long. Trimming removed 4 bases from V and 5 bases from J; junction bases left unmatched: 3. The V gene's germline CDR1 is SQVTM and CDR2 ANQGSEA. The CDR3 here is CSVGREGDTQYF. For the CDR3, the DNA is TGCAGCGTTGGGAGGGAGGGAGATACGCAGTATTTT.

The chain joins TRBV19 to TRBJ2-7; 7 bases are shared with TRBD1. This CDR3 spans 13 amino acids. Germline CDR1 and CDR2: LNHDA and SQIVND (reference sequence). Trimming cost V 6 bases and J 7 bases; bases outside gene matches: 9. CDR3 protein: CASSPDREGEQYF. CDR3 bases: TGTGCCAGTAGCCCTGACAGGGAAGGTGAGCAGTACTTC.

The CDR3 nucleotides are TGTGCCAGCCGACTTGGGGGTGGAGGGCGCTCCTACAATGAGCAGTTCTTC. It encodes CASRLGGGGRSYNEQFF. This chain links TRBV28 with TRBJ2-1, with D possibly being TRBD2 (6 bases). V was shortened by 8 bases and J by 0 bases, with 20 bases between the two germline ends. CDR1 and CDR2 from the germline V gene are MDHEN and SYDVKM. The CDR3 runs to 17 residues.

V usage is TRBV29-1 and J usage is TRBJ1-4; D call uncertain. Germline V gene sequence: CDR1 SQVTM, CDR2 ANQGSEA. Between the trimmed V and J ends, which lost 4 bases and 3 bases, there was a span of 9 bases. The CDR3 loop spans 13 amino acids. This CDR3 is CSVVKEANEKLFF. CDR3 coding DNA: TGCAGCGTTGTAAAGGAGGCTAATGAAAAACTGTTTTTT.